Below, 10 T cell receptor beta chains from the same sample are listed, as sequenced in a study of blood T cell repertoires in COVID-19. The protocol was immunoSEQ multiplex PCR, while the TCRdb copy is restricted to in-frame clones and leaves out a portion. The table shows about 70,000 clones, with more than 75% occurring only once. The sample consisted of peripheral blood. These receptors all come from a woman between 18 and 29 years old with acute or convalescent COVID-19.

The chain has TRBV6-5 and TRBJ1-1; D may be TRBD1 (6 bases). V lost 6 bases and J 11 bases, leaving 19 bases between the germline ends. The CDR3 has 13 residues. Germline V gene sequence: CDR1 MNHEY, CDR2 SVGAGI. As DNA, the CDR3 is TGTGCCAGCAGCGGTCGGGGGGCAACGGTGGCTTTCTTT. It codes for CASSGRGATVAFF.

The chain has TRBV11-2 and TRBJ2-1; 10 nucleotides agree with TRBD2. V shed 6 bases and J 3 bases; nucleotides not matched to a gene: 11. This CDR3 has 17 residues. Germline lookup yields CDR1 SGHAT and CDR2 FQNNGV. This CDR3 is CASSSRGASGGYNEQFF. The CDR3 nucleotides are TGTGCCAGCAGTTCCCGCGGGGCTAGCGGGGGCTACAATGAGCAGTTCTTC.

This sequence joins TRBV24-1 and TRBJ1-3, with TRBD1 identical over 8 bases. Germline V gives CDR1 KGHDR, CDR2 SFDVKD. The CDR3 loop spans 14 amino acids. Trimming removed 9 bases from V and 6 bases from J; junction bases left unmatched: 9. CDR3 residues: CATSDRDVTNTIYF. As DNA, the CDR3 is TGTGCCACCTCGGACAGGGACGTGACAAACACCATATATTTT.

V is TRBV3-1 (or the pseudogene TRBV3-2) and J is TRBJ2-7; 11 bases map to TRBD1. CDR1 LGHDT and CDR2 YNNKEL come from the germline V gene (reference sequence). V trimming: 4 bases; J trimming: 6 bases; junction bases outside the gene matches: 5. The CDR3 covers 14 residues. The CDR3 bases are TGTGCCAGCAGCCCGCGGACAGGGGGCAGCGAGCAGTACTTC. Its protein is CASSPRTGGSEQYF.

V is TRBV28 and J is TRBJ1-1, with TRBD1 as a possible D gene (5 bases). CDR1 and CDR2 (germline): MDHEN, SYDVKM. The CDR3 sequence is 17 residues long. Trimming removed 10 bases at V and 4 bases at J, with 28 bases between. The CDR3 protein is CAIRVSRWGAGGTEAFF. CDR3 coding DNA: TGTGCCATCAGAGTCTCTAGGTGGGGAGCGGGGGGCACTGAAGCTTTCTTT.

The chain is built from TRBV13 and TRBJ2-1; unclear D gene. The ends were cut back, 0 bases at V and 3 bases at J, with 3 bases in the middle. The CDR3 loop spans 13 amino acids. Germline-derived CDR1 and CDR2 are PRHDT and FYEKMQ (reference sequence). The chain's CDR3 is CASSLGLYNEQFF. CDR3 sequence (DNA): TGTGCCAGCAGCTTAGGCCTCTACAATGAGCAGTTCTTC.

This chain joins TRBV5-8 and TRBJ2-7; tentative D call: TRBD2 (5 bases). Germline V gene sequence: CDR1 SGHTS, CDR2 YDEGEE. There are 12 residues in the CDR3. Trimming stripped 2 bases from V and 9 bases from J, with 12 bases between. The CDR3 spells CASSFRRGGQYF. CDR3 in DNA: TGTGCCAGCAGCTTTAGGAGAGGAGGGCAGTACTTC.

The chain is built from TRBV6-1 and TRBJ1-5; 7 nucleotides match TRBD1. The CDR3 loop spans 14 amino acids. From germline, CDR1 is MNHNS and CDR2 SASEGT. V lost 1 base, J lost 5 bases, and 2 bases stayed unmatched. As DNA, the CDR3 is TGTGCCAGCAGTGAAGGTACAGGGGATCAGCCCCAGCATTTT. Translated, it gives CASSEGTGDQPQHF.

The chain joins TRBV29-1 to TRBJ2-1; 9 bases agree with TRBD1. V was clipped by 3 bases and J by 8 bases; unmatched bases: 8. Germline-derived CDR1 and CDR2 are SQVTM and ANQGSEA. This CDR3 region has 14 residues. The CDR3 region has the DNA TGCAGCGTTGAGGTACAGGGGGCAGTCTATGAGCAGTTCTTC. Translation: CSVEVQGAVYEQFF.

The sample holds one count of this clone. This sequence joins TRBV9 and TRBJ2-1; D possibly corresponds to TRBD2 (5 bases). V was pared by 3 bases and J by 8 bases, with 18 bases between. Germline CDR1 and CDR2: SGDLS and YYNGEE. This CDR3 is built from 15 residues. CDR3 nucleotide sequence: TGTGCCAGCAGCGAGCGGCCAAATGAACGGGATGAGCAGTTCTTC. It is translated as CASSERPNERDEQFF.